The 20 T cell receptor beta chains below all came from one sample that was sequenced in a study of shared clonotypes between healthy human individuals. Here immunoSEQ multiplex PCR was the method, and the copy in TCRdb shows in-frame clones only, minus some. The sample lists a few hundred thousand clones, more than 95% seen once, with roughly 0.05% in the top ten. The specimen sequenced was naive CD4+ T cells sorted from blood. The subset is: CD45RA+ positively selected. Receptors originate from a woman in her twenties or thirties in good health.

The rearrangement joins TRBV6-5 to TRBJ1-2; D is unclear. This CDR3 region has 14 residues. Germline-derived CDR1 and CDR2 are MNHEY and SVGAGI. V was clipped by 2 bases and J by 6 bases, with 13 bases between them. The CDR3 DNA reads TGTGCCAGCAGTTACCTGGCAGATTGGGATGGCTACACCTTC. Translated, it gives CASSYLADWDGYTF.

The chain carries TRBV11-2 and TRBJ1-1; D is perhaps TRBD1 (6 bases). V was trimmed by 0 bases and J by 2 bases, leaving 19 bases between them. Germline V gene sequence: CDR1 SGHAT, CDR2 FQNNGV. This CDR3 contains 18 residues. CDR3 sequence reads: CASSLDALWPGHNTEAFF. CDR3 coding DNA: TGTGCCAGCAGCTTAGACGCCCTGTGGCCGGGACACAACACTGAAGCTTTCTTT.

This chain links TRBV2 with TRBJ2-7; 7 positions agree with TRBD1. The CDR3 totals 14 residues. The germline CDR1 and CDR2 sequences are SNHLY and FYNNEI. V shed 1 base, J shed 6 bases, and the junction held 6 bases outside the gene matches. The CDR3 spells CASSEERGHGEQYF. CDR3 bases: TGTGCCAGCAGTGAAGAAAGGGGGCATGGCGAGCAGTACTTC.

The chain uses TRBV7-8 and TRBJ2-3; 8 bases are shared with TRBD2. The germline V gene encodes CDR1 SGHVS and CDR2 FQNEAQ. The CDR3 has 20 residues. V dropped 0 bases and J dropped 4; count of bases not matched to a gene: 18. DNA for the CDR3: TGTGCCAGCAGCTTAGCGCCCCGACGGGGGATAGCGGGAAGGGCAGATACGCAGTATTTT. As protein: CASSLAPRRGIAGRADTQYF.

The CDR3: CASSPQDGSGYTF. CDR3 nucleotides: TGTGCCAGCTCACCTCAGGACGGGTCTGGCTACACCTTC. V gene TRBV18 combines with J gene TRBJ1-2; the D is unclear. V was cut by 3 bases and J by 7 bases, with 12 bases left in between. Germline lookup yields CDR1 KGHSH and CDR2 LQKENI. The CDR3 totals 13 residues.

The chain couples TRBV7-2 to TRBJ2-6; 9 bases match TRBD1. Germline CDR1 reads SGHTA; CDR2 reads FQGNSA. With V trimmed by 6 bases and J by 0 bases, 9 bases remained unmatched. The CDR3 length is 18 residues. CDR3 DNA: TGTGCCAGCAGTTGGTCCGGGACAGGGCCCTCTGGGGCCAACGTCCTGACTTTC. The encoded protein is CASSWSGTGPSGANVLTF.

The chain uses TRBV28 and TRBJ1-1, with a tentative D call TRBD1 (6 bases). The V end was cut by 3 bases, the J end by 11 bases, with 10 bases between. Germline CDR1 MDHEN, CDR2 SYDVKM. The CDR3 has 11 amino acids. The CDR3 nucleotides read TGTGCCAGCAGTTTCCCTAGGGGGGCTTTCTTT. This codes for CASSFPRGAFF. Filled out from reference TRBV28 and TRBJ1-1, the complete variable domain reads DVKVTQSSRYLVKRTGEKVFLECVQDMDHENMFWYRQDPGLGLRLIYFSYDVKMKEKGDIPEGYSVSREKKERFSLILESASTNQTSMYLCASSFPRGAFFGQGTRLTVV.

The rearrangement uses TRBV28 and TRBJ2-7; D gene uncertain. Germline V lookup: CDR1 MDHEN, CDR2 SYDVKM. Trimming stripped 6 bases from V and 2 bases from J, with 11 bases between. This CDR3 has 13 amino acids. For the CDR3, the DNA is TGTGCCAGCAGCACAGAGACTCCCTACGAGCAGTACTTC. Translating gives CASSTETPYEQYF.

The chain couples TRBV11-1 to TRBJ2-1, with D unclear. V shed 5 bases and J shed 5 bases, with 10 bases lying between them. From germline, CDR1 is SGHAT and CDR2 FQDESV (reference sequence). This CDR3 spans 13 amino acids. DNA for the CDR3: TGTGCCAGCAGCCTAGGTGTAGACAATGAGCAGTTCTTC. It translates to CASSLGVDNEQFF.

J is TRBJ1-5 and V is TRBV28, with D possibly TRBD1 on 6 matching bases. CDR1 and CDR2 (germline): MDHEN, SYDVKM. The CDR3 loop spans 14 amino acids. V was shortened by 6 bases and J by 7 bases, with 16 bases between the two germline ends. The CDR3 bases are TGTGCCAGCAGACACCTGGGGGCACACCAGCCCCAGCATTTT. Encoded protein: CASRHLGAHQPQHF.

The rearrangement links TRBV18 to TRBJ1-2; no clear D. The CDR3 contains 14 residues. V gave up 4 bases and J gave up 4 bases, with 13 bases separating them. CDR1 and CDR2 (germline): KGHSH, LQKENI. This chain's CDR3 is CASSLRRGSYGYTF. CDR3 in DNA: TGTGCCAGCTCACTCCGTCGAGGGAGCTATGGCTACACCTTC.

V usage is TRBV5-1 and J usage is TRBJ2-7; D is tentatively TRBD1 or TRBD2 (5 bases each). CDR3 size: 16 residues. V was shortened by 4 bases and J by 0 bases, with 17 bases between the two germline ends. The V gene's germline CDR1 is SGHRS and CDR2 YFSETQ. CDR3 sequence (DNA): TGCGCCAGCAGCCCCCTCCGGGACGGAAGCTCCTACGAGCAGTACTTC. Its protein product is CASSPLRDGSSYEQYF.

The chain is built from TRBV5-4 and TRBJ2-1; TRBD2 agrees at 15 bases. The length of the CDR3 is 18 residues. The junction had 10 bases not matched to a gene; V was cut back by 3 bases and J by 6 bases. Per germline, CDR1 SGHNT and CDR2 YYREEE (reference sequence). In nucleotides, the CDR3 is TGTGCCAGCAGCTCGCCCGACAAGGGACTAGCGGGAGGCAATGAGCAGTTCTTC. This gives the protein CASSSPDKGLAGGNEQFF.

The rearrangement links TRBV29-1 to TRBJ2-1; maybe TRBD2 (6 bases). Germline loops: CDR1 SQVTM, CDR2 ANQGSEA. Trimming removed 3 bases from V and 9 bases from J, with 15 bases in between. This CDR3 spans 13 amino acids. The chain's CDR3 is CSVDPQLASEQFF. The CDR3 DNA is TGCAGCGTTGACCCTCAGCTAGCGTCTGAGCAGTTCTTC.

The V and J genes are TRBV5-1 and TRBJ2-2, with D possibly matching TRBD1 (5 bases). The CDR3 totals 13 residues. Trimming shortened V by 4 bases and J by 7 bases, and 11 bases separated the two germline ends. Germline V gene lookup returns CDR1 SGHRS and CDR2 YFSETQ. DNA for the CDR3: TGCGCCAGCAGCGTCAGCCAGGGCGGGGAGCTGTTTTTT. Translation: CASSVSQGGELFF. Together with reference TRBV5-1 and TRBJ2-2, the CDR3 gives the full variable domain: KAGVTQTPRYLIKTRGQQVTLSCSPISGHRSVSWYQQTPGQGLQFLFEYFSETQRNKGNFPGRFSGRQFSNSRSEMNVSTLELGDSALYLCASSVSQGGELFFGEGSRLTVL.

The genes are TRBV4-1 and TRBJ2-3; D not resolved. Germline CDR1 is MGHRA and CDR2 is YSYEKL. With 0 bases removed from V and 5 bases from J, the gap between germline ends came to 6 bases. The CDR3 extends over 13 amino acids. CDR3: CASSQDWEDTQYF. The CDR3 DNA sequence: TGCGCCAGCAGCCAAGATTGGGAAGATACGCAGTATTTT.

CDR3 region: CASSTLATGELFF. The CDR3 DNA sequence: TGTGCCAGCTCCACCCTCGCCACCGGGGAGCTGTTTTTT. The genes are TRBV2 and TRBJ2-2; D ambiguous. The germline V and J ends were trimmed by 8 bases and 4 bases, with 11 bases remaining between them. Germline lookup yields CDR1 SNHLY and CDR2 FYNNEI. The CDR3 runs to 13 residues.

The V call is TRBV21-1, the J call TRBJ1-5; TRBD1, the D gene given by the table, was not confirmed from the DNA. TRBV21-1 is listed as a pseudogene. The CDR3 extends over 17 amino acids. This CDR3 reads CASSKSRDTNSNQPQHF. The CDR3 region has the DNA TGTGCCAGCAGCAAATCAAGAGACACCAATAGCAATCAGCCCCAGCATTTT.

The chain links TRBV7-7 to TRBJ2-2; 10 positions match TRBD1. The trim removed 4 bases at V and 2 bases at J, leaving 4 bases unmatched. CDR1 is SSHAT, CDR2 FNYEAQ, per germline (reference sequence). This CDR3 region has 16 residues. The CDR3 here is CASSSGTGANTGELFF. CDR3 sequence (DNA): TGTGCCAGCAGCTCCGGGACAGGGGCCAACACCGGGGAGCTGTTTTTT.

V is TRBV5-1 and J is TRBJ2-2, with D possibly TRBD2 on 5 matching bases. Trimming removed 0 bases from V and 6 bases from J, with 6 bases in between. Looked up from germline, CDR1 is SGHRS and CDR2 is YFSETQ. This CDR3 comprises 13 residues. CDR3 protein: CASSLGEPGELFF. In nucleotides, the CDR3 is TGCGCCAGCAGCTTGGGGGAGCCCGGGGAGCTGTTTTTT.